Listed below are T cell receptor beta chains from one sample, sequenced in a study of B cell selection in AIRE deficiency. Here immunoSEQ multiplex PCR was the method, and the copy in TCRdb shows in-frame clones only, minus some. The data contain fewer than 30,000 clones, roughly 96% of them singletons. Sequenced: conventional CD4+ T cells sorted from PBMCs. Every receptor here comes from a human donor with AIRE deficiency. Both conserved end residues are part of each CDR3. D genes are given only for firm matches. Rows give clone size only sometimes, using once, few, many, or a class for an expanded clone.

j_call v_call d_call clone_size cdr3_nt cdr3_aa
TRBJ2-3 TRBV15 . . TGTGCCACCAGCACTGGAACAGATACGCAGTATTTT CATSTGTDTQYF
TRBJ1-2 TRBV4-1 . . TGCGCCAGCAGCCAAGGGTCTACGACTTCTAACTATGGCTACACCTTC CASSQGSTTSNYGYTF
TRBJ1-5 TRBV7-2 . . TGTGCCAGCAGCTTATGGGCTAATCAGCCCCAGCATTTT CASSLWANQPQHF
TRBJ2-2 TRBV6-1 TRBD2 . TGTGCCAGCAGTGAAGCGGCAGCGGGAGTGACCGGGGAGCTGTTTTTT CASSEAAAGVTGELFF
TRBJ2-5 TRBV7-2 TRBD1 . TGTGCCAGCAGCCTGGACAGGGGGCAAGAGACCCAGTACTTC CASSLDRGQETQYF
TRBJ2-7 TRBV28 TRBD1 . TGTGCCAGCAGGGGTACCGGGACAGGTATCTACGAGCAGTACTTC CASRGTGTGIYEQYF
TRBJ2-2 TRBV7-3 TRBD2 once TGTGCCAGCAGCCCACAGACTAGCGGGACAAAGGGCGGGGAGCTGTTTTTT CASSPQTSGTKGGELFF
TRBJ2-7 TRBV14 TRBD1 . TGTGCCAGCAGCCTAGTGACAGGGTCCACCTACGAGCAGTACTTC CASSLVTGSTYEQYF
TRBJ1-1 TRBV28 . . TGTGGGGCTGGGATGAACACTGAAGCTTTCTTT CGAGMNTEAFF
TRBJ2-7 TRBV28 . . TGTGCCAGCAGTCAAAATCCCGCCTACGAGCAGTACTTC CASSQNPAYEQYF
TRBJ1-2 TRBV28 . . TGTGCCAGCAGTCCGGGGCAGCACTATGGCTACACCTTC CASSPGQHYGYTF
TRBJ2-7 TRBV5-4 TRBD2 . TGTGCCAGCAGCCAAGATCAGGGGCTAGCGGGAAGACGCTACGAGCAGTACTTC CASSQDQGLAGRRYEQYF
TRBJ2-7 TRBV14 TRBD2 . TGTGCCAGCAGGGGACTAGCGGGAGGTCCCTTTTCCGAGCAGTACTTC CASRGLAGGPFSEQYF
TRBJ2-3 TRBV5-1 TRBD2 once TGCGCCAGCAGCATGGGACTAGCGGCCACAGATACGCAGTATTTT CASSMGLAATDTQYF
TRBJ2-5 TRBV6-1 TRBD1 once TGTGCCAGCAGTGAAGGAGCAGGGGGCTACCAGGCTGAGACCCAGTACTTC CASSEGAGGYQAETQYF
TRBJ2-7 TRBV7-8 . . TGTGCCAGCAGCTCAGGCCTGGTAACCTACGAGCAGTACTTC CASSSGLVTYEQYF
TRBJ2-3 TRBV4-2 . . TGTGCCAGCAGCCAAGGGGGCAGCACAGATACGCAGTATTTT CASSQGGSTDTQYF
TRBJ2-7 TRBV5-1 . . TGCGCCAGCAGCTCTAGACAGGTACCCTACGAGCAGTACTTC CASSSRQVPYEQYF
TRBJ2-7 TRBV27 . . TGTGCCAGCAGTAATAGGACAGCCCTAGGCTTGACTAGGCCCTACGAGCAGTACTTC CASSNRTALGLTRPYEQYF
TRBJ2-1 TRBV7-3 . . TGTGCCAGCAGCTTAGGGGCGGCCTCCTACAATGAGCAGTTCTTC CASSLGAASYNEQFF
TRBJ2-1 TRBV7-6 TRBD1 . TGTGCCAGCAGCAAACGCCTCAGGGGGCGTACGGTGGACAATGAGCAGTTCTTC CASSKRLRGRTVDNEQFF
TRBJ1-6 TRBV30 TRBD1 . TGTGCCTGGGTGGACAGGGAGAATTCACCCCTCCACTTT CAWVDRENSPLHF
TRBJ2-3 TRBV9 TRBD2 . TGTGCCAGCAGCGTAGGAGCGGGAGGATCGCCCACCCGCACAGATACGCAGTATTTT CASSVGAGGSPTRTDTQYF
TRBJ1-6 TRBV27 . . TGTGCCAGCAGCCGTATTCTTGGGTCACCCCTCCACTTT CASSRILGSPLHF
TRBJ1-2 TRBV4-1 . once TGCGCCAGCAGCCTCACGGGGCAAGGGGGATATGGCTACACCTTC CASSLTGQGGYGYTF
TRBJ1-2 TRBV19 . . TGTGCCAGTAGTATGAGGGCAGTCACAGGCGGCTACACCTTC CASSMRAVTGGYTF
TRBJ2-7 TRBV6-5 . . TGTGCCAGCAGTTACAGGAGGGCGTCCTACGAGCAGTACTTC CASSYRRASYEQYF
TRBJ2-6 TRBV4-3 . . TGCGCCAGCAGCAAACTTACAGGACGTCAAAGTCGGGCCAACGTCCTGACTTTC CASSKLTGRQSRANVLTF
TRBJ2-7 TRBV30 . . TGTGCCTGGAGTAATCTGCTTAGGGGCAGGGCCGGCTTCGGCGAGCAGTACTTC CAWSNLLRGRAGFGEQYF
TRBJ2-1 TRBV7-9 TRBD2 . TGTGCCAGCAGCTTACTGCGGGGGGACTCGAATGAGCAGTTCTTC CASSLLRGDSNEQFF
TRBJ2-3 TRBV27 TRBD2 . TGTGCCAGCAGGTGGGGCGGGAGCCCCCGAAGATGGGATACGCAGTATTTT CASRWGGSPRRWDTQYF
TRBJ1-2 TRBV11-2 . . TGTGCCAGCAGCGGGAGCCCACGGGGCTATGGCTACACCTTC CASSGSPRGYGYTF
TRBJ1-1 TRBV25-1 . . TGTGCCAGCACCCGATCCGGACAGCCAAAAGCTTTCTTT CASTRSGQPKAFF
TRBJ1-1 TRBV5-6 . once TGTGCCAGCAGCTTTCGGTTTTTAACACGGGACACTGAAGCTTTCTTT CASSFRFLTRDTEAFF
TRBJ1-1 TRBV9 TRBD1 . TGTGCCAGCAGCGCGGGACAGGGCGGCACTGAAGCTTTCTTT CASSAGQGGTEAFF
TRBJ2-3 TRBV11-2 TRBD2 . TGTGCCAGCAGCCTAAGTAGCGGGAGGGCTGCAGATACGCAGTATTTT CASSLSSGRAADTQYF
TRBJ2-1 TRBV28 TRBD1 . TGTGCCAGCAGTTCCGGGACAGTCCACAATGAGCAGTTCTTC CASSSGTVHNEQFF
TRBJ1-2 TRBV5-4 TRBD1 . TGTGCCAGCAGCCCAGGGGGGACTAACTATGGCTACACCTTC CASSPGGTNYGYTF
TRBJ2-7 TRBV6-6 . . TGTGCCAGCAGAAGAGCGGCGGACGGATCCTACGAGCAGTACTTC CASRRAADGSYEQYF
TRBJ2-3 TRBV11-2 TRBD1 . TGTGCCAGCAGCTCTAGGGGGGACAGGTTCGCAGATACGCAGTATTTT CASSSRGDRFADTQYF
TRBJ1-1 TRBV30 . once TGTGCCTGGAAGCCGTCTTCTTGGAACACTGAAGCTTTCTTT CAWKPSSWNTEAFF
TRBJ2-7 TRBV7-2 . . TGTGCCAGCAGCTTAGTTGCGGAAAGCTCCTACGAGCAGTACTTC CASSLVAESSYEQYF
TRBJ2-1 TRBV11-2 TRBD2 . TGTGCCAGCAGATCACGGGACTACCACTACAATGAGCAGTTCTTC CASRSRDYHYNEQFF
TRBJ1-6 TRBV28 TRBD1 . TGTGCCAGCAGTTTATATCTTGGCGGGACAGGGGCGAATTCACCCCTCCACTTT CASSLYLGGTGANSPLHF
TRBJ2-4 TRBV11-2 . once TGTGCCAGCAGCTTAGGAGAGAGACAGATCCATCTAGCCAAAAACATTCAGTACTTC CASSLGERQIHLAKNIQYF
TRBJ1-3 TRBV19 . . TGTGCCAGTAGTATAGGTAGCAGGGACTCTGGAAACACCATATATTTT CASSIGSRDSGNTIYF
TRBJ2-3 TRBV7-2 TRBD2 . TGTGCCAGCAGCTTTACTAGCGGGAGGATTGATACGCAGTATTTT CASSFTSGRIDTQYF
TRBJ1-1 TRBV7-2 TRBD1 . TGTGCCAGCAGCTTACAGGGGGCGAAAGCTTTCTTT CASSLQGAKAFF
TRBJ1-4 TRBV6-6 . . TGTGCCAGCAGTTACCGAAGTGAAAAACTGTTTTTT CASSYRSEKLFF
TRBJ1-2 TRBV6-5 . . TGTGCCAGCAGTTACACCCTGCTGTTGGGTGGCTACACCTTC CASSYTLLLGGYTF
TRBJ2-7 TRBV19 . . TGTGCCAGTAGTATAGTTTCCGGGGGCATCTACGAGCAGTACTTC CASSIVSGGIYEQYF
TRBJ2-1 TRBV27 . . TGTGCCACCAGGACATTTTACAATGAGCAGTTCTTC CATRTFYNEQFF
TRBJ2-7 TRBV6-5 . . TGTGCCAGCAGTGAAGGAGGGGTTGACGAGCAGTACTTC CASSEGGVDEQYF
TRBJ1-2 TRBV25-1 TRBD1 . TGTGCCAGCAGTGATTCCGGGACAGATGGCTACACCTTC CASSDSGTDGYTF